One sample yielded the 11 T cell receptor beta chains listed below, sequenced in a study of OX40 agonist ivuxolimab in advanced cancers. This table comes from immunoSEQ multiplex PCR, and its TCRdb copy is limited to in-frame clones, with some not included. Of tens of thousands of clones listed, roughly 93% are singletons. This sample comprised CD4+ or CD8+ T cells sorted from blood, obtained in a trial of the OX40 agonist ivuxolimab. These receptor sequences come from an adult with an advanced solid tumor such as melanoma, head and neck, liver or kidney cancer.

The chain combines TRBV11-3 with TRBJ1-2, with 10 nucleotides matching TRBD1. The V and J ends lost 6 bases and 3 bases, in that order; junction bases with no gene match: 4. This CDR3 has 14 amino acids. From germline, CDR1 is SGHNT and CDR2 YENEEA. The CDR3 DNA reads TGTGCCAGCAGTCAGGGGACAGGGGACTATGGCTACACCTTC. Translated: CASSQGTGDYGYTF.

This chain links TRBV18 with TRBJ2-1; 7 bases line up with TRBD2. The germline V gene encodes CDR1 KGHSH and CDR2 LQKENI. This CDR3 is 16 amino acids long. Unmatched junction bases numbered 12, after V lost 4 bases and J lost 6 bases. In DNA form, the CDR3 reads TGTGCCAGCTCACAACGGCGGGAGACTCTCGGCAATGAGCAGTTCTTC. Residues: CASSQRRETLGNEQFF.

V and J are TRBV5-4 and TRBJ1-2, with a tentative D call TRBD1 (5 bases). CDR1 and CDR2 (germline): SGHNT, YYREEE (reference sequence). The CDR3 runs to 13 residues. With 0 bases removed from V and 5 bases from J, the gap between germline ends came to 8 bases. In DNA form, the CDR3 reads TGTGCCAGCAGCTTGGATGGGGCGTATGGCTACACCTTC. Protein: CASSLDGAYGYTF.

The chain carries TRBV6-6 and TRBJ2-5; D uncertain. Deletions cut 8 bases from V and 0 bases from J, with 13 bases between. The CDR3 loop spans 14 amino acids. Germline loops: CDR1 MNHNY, CDR2 SVGAGI (reference sequence). CDR3 region: CASGSDKYQETQYF. CDR3 bases: TGTGCCAGCGGGTCAGACAAGTACCAAGAGACCCAGTACTTC.

This rearrangement joins TRBV7-8 to TRBJ1-5, with D perhaps matching TRBD1 (6 bases). This CDR3 has 16 amino acids. In germline, CDR1 is SGHVS, CDR2 FQNEAQ. V was pared by 6 bases and J by 2 bases, with 17 bases between. Here the CDR3 reads CASRADGGRGNQPQHF. The CDR3 coding sequence is TGTGCCAGCAGGGCTGACGGGGGGCGAGGCAATCAGCCCCAGCATTTT. The full variable domain, its missing parts supplied by reference TRBV7-8 and TRBJ1-5, is GAGVSQSPRYKVAKRGQDVALRCDPISGHVSLFWYQQALGQGPEFLTYFQNEAQLDKSGLPSDRFFAERPEGSVSTLKIQRTQQEDSAVYLCASRADGGRGNQPQHFGDGTRLSIL.

This clone was seen only once. The CDR3 DNA reads as TGTGCCAGCAGCGTTCGAGGTTCTTGGGAGGGTGAGCAGTTCTTC. This sequence encodes CASSVRGSWEGEQFF. The V and J genes are TRBV9 and TRBJ2-1, with 7 bases fitting TRBD2. Looked up from germline, CDR1 is SGDLS and CDR2 is YYNGEE. This CDR3 is 15 amino acids long. Trimming at V came to 2 bases and at J to 9 bases, leaving 11 bases not matched to a gene.

This sequence joins TRBV5-4 and TRBJ2-3; D is possibly TRBD1 (5 bases). The CDR3 loop spans 14 amino acids. Deletions cut 5 bases from V and 2 bases from J, with 12 bases between. In germline, CDR1 is SGHNT, CDR2 YYREEE (reference sequence). The CDR3 is CASSRKTDTDTQYF. The CDR3 DNA sequence: TGTGCCAGCAGTCGAAAGACAGACACAGATACGCAGTATTTT.

The chain has TRBV19 and TRBJ1-2; maybe TRBD1 (5 bases). Germline V gene data show CDR1 as LNHDA and CDR2 as SQIVND (reference sequence). Trimming stripped 5 bases from V and 7 bases from J, with 14 bases between. The CDR3 runs to 13 residues. CDR3 nucleotides: TGTGCCAGTAGTCTCGGGACGGCCCCTGGCTACACCTTC. The encoded protein is CASSLGTAPGYTF.

V gene TRBV11-2 combines with J gene TRBJ2-3, with D tentatively TRBD2 (5 bases). From germline, CDR1 is SGHAT and CDR2 FQNNGV. V lost 3 bases to trimming and J lost 4 bases, with 8 bases between them. The CDR3 sequence is 13 residues long. The CDR3 region has the DNA TGTGCCAGCAGCTTCGGGGAAGCAGATACGCAGTATTTT. It translates to CASSFGEADTQYF.

This clone was observed once. The CDR3 sequence is CASSVLGGGYTF. The DNA of the CDR3 is TGTGCCAGCAGCGTCCTCGGTGGTGGCTACACCTTC. The V call is TRBV5-5, the J call TRBJ1-2; D call uncertain. From germline, CDR1 is SGHKS and CDR2 YYEKEE (reference sequence). The CDR3 sequence is 12 residues long. V lost 4 bases to trimming and J lost 7 bases, with 11 bases between them.

The chain uses TRBV15 and TRBJ2-3; the D is unclear. Trimming took 0 bases from V and 2 from J, leaving 6 bases between them. The CDR3 spans 14 residues. CDR1 is LNHNV, CDR2 YYDKDF, per germline (reference sequence). The DNA for the CDR3 is TGTGCCACCAGCAGAGAGCCGATCACAGATACGCAGTATTTT. Translation: CATSREPITDTQYF.